The sequence of this T cell receptor beta chain was determined in a study of T cell repertoires in cytomegalovirus infection. Each CDR3 protein gets one entry after TCRdb re-called the reads with MiXCR. Of more than 200,000 distinct CDR3 sequences listed, 8% to 9.5% are singletons. This clonotype was observed at least ten times. The CDR3 spans 14 residues. V lost 2 bases to trimming and J lost 4 bases, with 9 bases between them. Germline V gene data show CDR1 as MNHNY and CDR2 as SVGAGI (reference sequence). The chain carries TRBV6-6 and TRBJ1-5; a possible D gene is TRBD1 (5 bases). This clonotype was sampled from a human donor in good health (CMV status not recorded). Some clones in this sample may be carry-over from other donors' samples. Sequenced input: PBMCs. In nucleotides, the CDR3 is TGTGCCAGCAGTTACACGACAGCAAATCAGCCCCAGCATTTT. Translating it yields CASSYTTANQPQHF.